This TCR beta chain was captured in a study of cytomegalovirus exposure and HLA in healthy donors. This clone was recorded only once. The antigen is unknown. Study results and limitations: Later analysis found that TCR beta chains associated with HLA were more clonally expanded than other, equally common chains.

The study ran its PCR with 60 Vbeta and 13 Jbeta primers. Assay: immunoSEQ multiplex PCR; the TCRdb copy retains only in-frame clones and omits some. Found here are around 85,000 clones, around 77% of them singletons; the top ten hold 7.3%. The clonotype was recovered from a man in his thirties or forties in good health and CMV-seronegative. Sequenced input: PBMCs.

CDR3 loop: CASSGVGSRNTEAFF. For the CDR3, the DNA is TGTGCCAGCAGTGGGGTGGGGAGTCGCAACACTGAAGCTTTCTTT. This chain connects TRBV6-1 to TRBJ1-1; D is undetermined. Looked up from germline, CDR1 is MNHNS and CDR2 is SASEGT. V gave up 4 bases and J gave up 2 bases, with 14 bases separating them. The CDR3 length is 15 residues.